These 10 T cell receptor beta chains were all obtained from the same sample, sequenced in a study of blood T cell repertoires in COVID-19 (dated by TCRdb to 2020 to 2021). Library prep was done by the immunoSEQ multiplex PCR assay. TCRdb stores this immuneACCESS table with in-frame sequences only. Part of the clones is absent; in the studies checked, under half of the shortfall reflects unresolved V genes, and no reason is known for the rest. For this sample the table gives hundreds of thousands of clones, of which 85% to 90% were detected only once. Jointly, the top ten make up roughly 10% of the sample. The sequencing input was PBMCs or T cells enriched from blood (not recorded which). Every receptor here comes from a woman aged 50 to 65 who had recovered from COVID-19.

The chain links TRBV12-3 or TRBV12-4 to TRBJ2-7, with unresolved D. There are 12 residues in the CDR3. Trimming removed 3 bases from V and 6 bases from J, with 9 bases in between. Here the CDR3 DNA reads TGTGCCAGCAGTTTTATCGGTGGCGAGCAGTACTTC. This sequence encodes CASSFIGGEQYF.

Only one count was recorded for this clone. V is TRBV7-9 and J is TRBJ1-1; perhaps TRBD1 as D (6 bases). Germline V gene lookup returns CDR1 SEHNR and CDR2 FQNEAQ (reference sequence). The CDR3 runs to 15 residues. V dropped 7 bases and J dropped 4 bases, with 19 bases sitting between them. In nucleotides, the CDR3 is TGTGCCAGCAACTCCAACCGGGACACGAGCACTGAAGCTTTCTTT. Its translation is CASNSNRDTSTEAFF. The full variable domain, rest sourced from reference TRBV7-9 and TRBJ1-1, is DTGVSQNPRHKITKRGQNVTFRCDPISEHNRLYWYRQTLGQGPEFLTYFQNEAQLEKSRLLSDRFSAERPKGSFSTLEIQRTEQGDSAMYLCASNSNRDTSTEAFFGQGTRLTVV.

Only a few counts were recorded for this clone. This rearrangement joins TRBV5-8 to TRBJ1-1, with D possibly TRBD1 on 5 matching bases. Germline loops: CDR1 SGHTS, CDR2 YDEGEE. This CDR3 is built from 15 residues. Trimming cost V 6 bases and J 2 bases, with 17 bases left between them. The CDR3 spells CASNPGRGGNTEAFF. In nucleotides, the CDR3 is TGTGCCAGCAACCCCGGGAGGGGTGGAAACACTGAAGCTTTCTTT.

The chain uses TRBV5-6 and TRBJ1-2, with a weak D call TRBD1 (5 bases). V gave up 5 bases and J gave up 0 bases, with 11 bases separating them. The germline V gene encodes CDR1 SGHDT and CDR2 YYEEEE. The length of the CDR3 is 14 residues. The CDR3 protein is CASSDGGSNYGYTF. For the CDR3, the DNA is TGTGCCAGCAGTGACGGGGGATCTAACTATGGCTACACCTTC.

V is TRBV7-3 and J is TRBJ2-7; 9 nucleotides line up with TRBD2. The V gene end was trimmed by 5 bases and the J gene end by 3 bases; junction bases not matched to a gene: 8. Germline-derived CDR1 and CDR2 are SGHTA and FQGTGA. The CDR3 length is 15 residues. CDR3 amino acids: CASSLSSGGNYEQYF. The CDR3 nucleotides read TGTGCCAGCAGCCTATCAAGCGGGGGGAACTACGAGCAGTACTTC. Using reference TRBV7-3 and TRBJ2-7 for the parts outside the CDR3, the full variable domain is GAGVSQTPSNKVTEKGKYVELRCDPISGHTALYWYRQSLGQGPEFLIYFQGTGAADDSGLPNDRFFAVRPEGSVSTLKIQRTERGDSAVYLCASSLSSGGNYEQYFGPGTRLTVT.

The genes are TRBV30 and TRBJ1-1; 7 bases line up with TRBD1. This CDR3 has 11 residues. Trimming cost V 4 bases and J 12 bases; bases outside gene matches: 8. The germline V gene encodes CDR1 GTSNPN and CDR2 SVGIG (reference sequence). The CDR3 DNA follows: TGTGCCTGGACTCGACAGGGTAGAACTTTCTTT. It translates to CAWTRQGRTFF.

This clone was detected a few times. J is TRBJ2-7 and V is TRBV2; D gene ambiguous. This CDR3 is built from 14 residues. Germline V gene sequence: CDR1 SNHLY, CDR2 FYNNEI. V lost 3 bases and J lost 0, with 9 bases in between. For the CDR3, the DNA is TGTGCCAGCAGTGACAGGTCAAGCTCCTACGAGCAGTACTTC. Residues: CASSDRSSSYEQYF.

The V gene is TRBV7-3, the J gene TRBJ1-2; 7 bases agree with TRBD1. CDR3 length: 13 residues. J was trimmed by 8 bases and V by 5 bases; bases with no gene match: 8. Germline CDR1 reads SGHTA; CDR2 reads FQGTGA. In DNA, the CDR3 is TGTGCCAGCAGCCCTCGACAGGGTAGGGGCTACACCTTC. It encodes CASSPRQGRGYTF.

This rearrangement joins TRBV18 to TRBJ1-2, with D maybe TRBD1 (5 bases). Germline assignment: CDR1 KGHSH and CDR2 LQKENI. Trimming stripped 5 bases from V and 4 bases from J, with 11 bases between. The CDR3 runs 13 residues. The CDR3 sequence: CASSTGQGYGYTF. CDR3 coding DNA: TGTGCCAGCTCAACCGGGCAGGGCTATGGCTACACCTTC.

This clone came up once. V is TRBV10-3 and J is TRBJ1-2; TRBD1 agrees at 7 bases. Germline trimming cut 6 bases from V and 6 bases from J; bases unmatched to any gene: 4. In germline, CDR1 is ENHRY, CDR2 SYGVKD. The CDR3 runs to 12 residues. Here the CDR3 reads CAIRNDRDGYTF. The CDR3 DNA follows: TGTGCCATCAGGAATGACAGGGATGGCTACACCTTC.